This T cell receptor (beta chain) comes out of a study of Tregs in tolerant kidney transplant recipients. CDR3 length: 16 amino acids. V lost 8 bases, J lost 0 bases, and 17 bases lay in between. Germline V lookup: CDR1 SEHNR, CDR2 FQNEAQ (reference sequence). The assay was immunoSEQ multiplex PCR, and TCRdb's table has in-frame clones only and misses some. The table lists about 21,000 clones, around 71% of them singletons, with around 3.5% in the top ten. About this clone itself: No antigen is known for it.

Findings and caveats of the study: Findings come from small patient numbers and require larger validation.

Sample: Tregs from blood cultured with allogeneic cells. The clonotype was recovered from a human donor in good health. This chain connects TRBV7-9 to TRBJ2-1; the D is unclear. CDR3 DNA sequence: TGTGCCAGCCTGAATCAGGCGGCAAGCTCCTACAATGAGCAGTTCTTC. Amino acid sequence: CASLNQAASSYNEQFF.